The rows below give T cell receptor beta chains drawn from one sample of a study of tissue T cells after allogeneic stem cell transplantation. Libraries were prepared by immunoSEQ multiplex PCR; TCRdb keeps only in-frame clonotypes and omits some of them. The sample records a few thousand clones, about three quarters being singletons. The source material was esophageal tissue, sampled at autopsy. These receptors originate from a male patient of 60 years or more with steroid-refractory graft-versus-host disease after an allogeneic stem cell transplant. A share of the T cells may be of graft donor origin. Each CDR3 is given with its conserved first and last residue. D genes are given only for firm matches. Clone size is not always given. Where it is, it says once, few, many or a class for expanded clones.

v_call	j_call	d_call	clone_size	cdr3_nt	cdr3_aa
TRBV7-6	TRBJ2-3	NA	once	TGTGCCAGCAGAAATGCCGGGACACCCAGCACAGATACGCAGTATTTT	CASRNAGTPSTDTQYF
TRBV6-6	TRBJ1-1	NA	NA	TGTGCCAGCAGTTACTTAGGGCAGGGGATCTCTTTCTTT	CASSYLGQGISFF
TRBV6-6	TRBJ2-2	NA	NA	TGTGCCATCAAAAGCGGGAACACCGGGGAGCTGTTTTTT	CAIKSGNTGELFF
TRBV7-2	TRBJ2-1	NA	few	TGTGCCAGCAGCCTGGTCCCGGGTAGCGTCTACAATGAGCAGTTCTTC	CASSLVPGSVYNEQFF
TRBV12-3/TRBV12-4	TRBJ1-2	NA	NA	TGTGCCAGCAGTTCTTCTAACTATGGCTACACCTTC	CASSSSNYGYTF
TRBV7-9	TRBJ2-3	NA	NA	TGTGCCAGCAGCTTAGAAGGGAGTGAAGACACAGATACGCAGTATTTT	CASSLEGSEDTDTQYF
TRBV7-7	TRBJ2-3	NA	once	TGTGCCAGCAGCTTAGCGGCTGGGACCTCAGATACGCAGTATTTT	CASSLAAGTSDTQYF
TRBV24-1	TRBJ2-3	TRBD1	few	TGTGCCACCAGTGACCTCGGACAGGGGGCAACAGATACGCAGTATTTT	CATSDLGQGATDTQYF
TRBV7-2	TRBJ1-5	NA	NA	TGTGCCAGCAGCTTAGCGGGCGGGGCTGAGCCCCAGCATTTT	CASSLAGGAEPQHF
TRBV12-3/TRBV12-4	TRBJ1-1	NA	NA	TGTGCCAGCAGTTTTCACGGAGCCCCTGTCGCTTTCTTT	CASSFHGAPVAFF
TRBV11-3	TRBJ2-7	TRBD1	NA	TGTGCCAGCAGCGAAACAGGGGTGAGTGAGCAGTACTTC	CASSETGVSEQYF
TRBV28	TRBJ2-6	NA	NA	TGTGCCAGCAGTAAAGGGGGAGCTGGGGCCAACGTCCTGACTTTC	CASSKGGAGANVLTF
TRBV24-1	TRBJ1-2	NA	NA	TGTGCCACCAGTGATTTTAGCTCTTCCTACACCTTC	CATSDFSSSYTF
TRBV4-1	TRBJ2-1	TRBD2	NA	TGCGCCACCCGGACTAGCGGGAACAATGAGCAGTTCTTC	CATRTSGNNEQFF
TRBV20-1	TRBJ1-2	NA	NA	TGCAGTGCGCGAGGGGAATATGGCTACACCTTC	CSARGEYGYTF
TRBV12-3/TRBV12-4	TRBJ2-2	NA	NA	TGTGCCAGCAGCACAGGTTCCACCGGGGAGCTGTTTTTT	CASSTGSTGELFF
TRBV19	TRBJ1-5	NA	NA	TGTGCCAGTAGTACAGGGAGACGTTTTAGCAATCAGCCCCAGCATTTT	CASSTGRRFSNQPQHF
TRBV18	TRBJ1-4	NA	NA	TGTGCCAGCTCACCTCCTTCCCCAGGGTCAACTAATGAAAAACTGTTTTTT	CASSPPSPGSTNEKLFF
TRBV9	TRBJ1-1	NA	NA	TGTGCCAGCAGCGTAGGGGGAGACACTGAAGCTTTCTTT	CASSVGGDTEAFF
TRBV29-1	TRBJ1-1	NA	NA	TGCAGCGTTGGAGGCGGGAACACTGAAGCTTTCTTT	CSVGGGNTEAFF
TRBV21-1	TRBJ2-7	NA	NA	TGTGCCAGCAGCAATCCCTGGGACCGCGGATACGAGCAGTACTTC	CASSNPWDRGYEQYF
TRBV19	TRBJ1-1	NA	NA	TGTGCCAGTAGTTACCAGATAAACACTGAAGCTTTCTTT	CASSYQINTEAFF
TRBV9	TRBJ1-4	TRBD1	few	TGTGCCAGCAGCGCACCGACAGGGGATGAAAAACTGTTTTTT	CASSAPTGDEKLFF
TRBV6-5	TRBJ1-3	TRBD1	NA	TGTGCCAGCAGCCGCACAGGGGGCATTGGAAACACCATATATTTT	CASSRTGGIGNTIYF
TRBV14	TRBJ2-2	NA	NA	TGTGCCAGCAGCTATTGGGGCCGAGATTACGCGAACACCGGGGAGCTGTTTTTT	CASSYWGRDYANTGELFF
TRBV25-1	TRBJ2-1	NA	NA	TGTGCCAGCAGTGTAGTTTACTACAATGAGCAGTTCTTC	CASSVVYYNEQFF
TRBV5-1	TRBJ1-2	NA	NA	TGCGCCAGCAGGCGGGCCCGGGACGGCAATGGCTACACCTTC	CASRRARDGNGYTF
TRBV6-6	TRBJ1-5	NA	NA	TGTGCCAGCAGTTTGGACAGCAATCAGCCCCAGCATTTT	CASSLDSNQPQHF
TRBV9	TRBJ2-2	TRBD2	NA	TGTGCCAGCAGCGGTCGGGAGGAGTACACCGGGGAGCTGTTTTTT	CASSGREEYTGELFF
TRBV19	TRBJ2-2	NA	NA	TGTGCCAGTAGTCAATACGGCCTCCAGGCAGGTGACGGGGAGCTGTTTTTT	CASSQYGLQAGDGELFF
TRBV7-6	TRBJ1-1	NA	medium-sized	TGTGCCAGCAGCTTATATACAGCTTCTGAAGCTTTCTTT	CASSLYTASEAFF
TRBV11-2	TRBJ1-2	NA	once	TGTGCCAGCAGCCGGAAGGACAGAATAATGGATGGCTACACCTTC	CASSRKDRIMDGYTF
TRBV7-9	TRBJ1-1	TRBD1	NA	TGTGCCAGCAGCTTAGGGGATATGGGACAGGTGAACACTGAAGCTTTCTTT	CASSLGDMGQVNTEAFF
TRBV7-8	TRBJ1-2	TRBD1	NA	TGTGCCAGCAGCTTCTTACAGGGGGCCGATGGCTACACCTTC	CASSFLQGADGYTF
TRBV14	TRBJ2-2	NA	once	TGTGCCAGCAGCCCACAGGGCCCGGGCACCGGGGAGCTGTTTTTT	CASSPQGPGTGELFF
TRBV7-4	TRBJ2-4	NA	NA	TGTGCCAGCAGCCAGTTTGTGGACCCGGGACCACAAAACATTCAGTACTTC	CASSQFVDPGPQNIQYF